The 32 T cell receptor beta chains below were found in one sample sequenced in a study of human T cells and chemical hapten exposure. Someone pulled total RNA out of unfractionated whole blood. Library construction involved attaching unique molecular identifiers to individual cDNA molecules, which allowed quantitative, reproducible TCR counting. TCRdb reprocessed the reads with MiXCR, giving one entry per CDR3 protein. The top ten hold 1.4% of the sample, which has about 120,000 distinct CDR3 sequences, around 9% seen once. Sequenced: whole blood. The receptors derive from a human donor in good health. Some clones in this sample may be carry-over from other donors' samples.

Many counts were recorded for this clonotype. The chain is built from TRBV18 and TRBJ2-3, with 9 nucleotides matching TRBD1. The CDR3 is made up of 15 amino acids. V was pared by 3 bases and J by 3 bases, with 4 bases of the junction left unmatched. Germline CDR1 and CDR2: KGHSH and LQKENI. In DNA, the CDR3 is TGTGCCAGCTCACCCGACAGGGGGGCGACAGATACGCAGTATTTT. Its protein is CASSPDRGATDTQYF.

The sample holds many counts of this clonotype. J is TRBJ1-1 and V is TRBV4-1; possibly TRBD1 for D (6 bases). Trimming stripped 1 base from V and 7 bases from J, with 13 bases between. The CDR3 length is 14 residues. Germline loops: CDR1 MGHRA, CDR2 YSYEKL. The CDR3 nucleotides are TGCGCCAGCAGCCAAGGGACAGTAACAGGTGAAGCTTTCTTT. It encodes CASSQGTVTGEAFF.

This clonotype was counted at least ten times. The gene calls are TRBV18 and TRBJ1-1; D gene ambiguous. V was cut by 0 bases and J by 5 bases, with 4 bases left in between. The length of the CDR3 is 12 residues. Germline V gene data show CDR1 as KGHSH and CDR2 as LQKENI. CDR3 nucleotide sequence: TGTGCCAGCTCACCACCGGATACTGAAGCTTTCTTT. Translating gives CASSPPDTEAFF.

This clonotype has more than one count but fewer than ten. The rearrangement uses TRBV20-1 and TRBJ1-6; D may be TRBD1 (5 bases). Germline assignment: CDR1 DFQATT and CDR2 SNEGSKA (reference sequence). The CDR3 is made up of 14 amino acids. The V end was cut by 6 bases, the J end by 13 bases, with 22 bases between. CDR3 in amino acids: CSAKPGTESRPLHF. In DNA form, the CDR3 reads TGCAGTGCGAAACCCGGGACCGAAAGTCGGCCCCTCCACTTT.

This sequence joins TRBV28 and TRBJ2-3; TRBD2 aligns across 11 bases. Trimming removed 1 base from V and 5 bases from J; junction bases left unmatched: 23. The CDR3 spans 22 residues. CDR1 and CDR2 (germline): MDHEN, SYDVKM. The chain's CDR3 is CASSLLTPNWATSGRRGDTQYF. The CDR3 bases are TGTGCCAGCAGTTTATTAACCCCCAACTGGGCTACTAGCGGGAGACGGGGAGATACGCAGTATTTT.

This clonotype was picked up many times. This sequence joins TRBV18 and TRBJ1-4; TRBD1 agrees at 9 bases. Per germline, CDR1 KGHSH and CDR2 LQKENI. V trimming: 6 bases; J trimming: 7 bases; junction bases outside the gene matches: 6. The length of the CDR3 is 14 residues. Here the CDR3 reads CASSSDRGFEKLFF. CDR3 nucleotides: TGTGCCAGCTCCTCGGACAGGGGCTTTGAAAAACTGTTTTTT.

This clonotype was counted between two and nine times. DNA of the CDR3: TGTGCCAGCACCCCGCGGCAGGCAAAAGGTGGCTACACCTTC. Translated: CASTPRQAKGGYTF. V is TRBV6-5 and J is TRBJ1-2; the D is unclear. Germline V lookup: CDR1 MNHEY, CDR2 SVGAGI. V was pared by 7 bases and J by 7 bases, with 19 bases between. The CDR3 spans 14 residues.

This clonotype was observed a handful of times. This chain joins TRBV5-1 and TRBJ2-2, with 7 bases fitting TRBD1. V shed 4 bases, J shed 4 bases, and the junction held 13 bases outside the gene matches. The V gene's germline CDR1 is SGHRS and CDR2 YFSETQ. The CDR3 totals 17 residues. This chain's CDR3 is CASSRRGPIIRTGELFF. CDR3 DNA: TGCGCCAGCAGCAGAAGGGGGCCAATTATACGCACCGGGGAGCTGTTTTTT.

This clonotype showed up many times. The chain couples TRBV10-2 to TRBJ1-1, with 8 bases lining up with TRBD1. The CDR3 runs 15 residues. CDR1 is WSHSY, CDR2 SAAADI, per germline. Trimming cost V 6 bases and J 1 base; bases outside gene matches: 7. CDR3 protein: CASRTRTGTNTEAFF. The CDR3 nucleotides are TGCGCCAGCAGAACTCGGACAGGGACGAACACTGAAGCTTTCTTT.

This clonotype was seen more than once but under ten times. This rearrangement joins TRBV30 to TRBJ1-1, with D unresolved. Trimming left V 3 bases short and J 6 bases short, with 17 bases between. This CDR3 has 14 amino acids. Germline V gives CDR1 GTSNPN, CDR2 SVGIG (reference sequence). CDR3: CAWRFTDVRPEAFF. CDR3 in DNA: TGTGCCTGGAGATTTACGGACGTTCGACCTGAAGCTTTCTTT. Together with reference TRBV30 and TRBJ1-1, the CDR3 gives the full variable domain: SQTIHQWPATLVQPVGSPLSLECTVEGTSNPNLYWYRQAAGRGLQLLFYSVGIGQISSEVPQNLSASRPQDRQFILSSKKLLLSDSGFYLCAWRFTDVRPEAFFGQGTRLTVV.

This CDR3 is CASSLASGTGETQYF. The CDR3 coding sequence is TGTGCCAGCAGCTTGGCCTCGGGGACAGGAGAGACCCAGTACTTC. This chain connects TRBV5-6 to TRBJ2-5; 8 bases align to TRBD1. Germline CDR1 reads SGHDT; CDR2 reads YYEEEE. The V segment lost 0 bases and the J segment 4 bases; nucleotides outside the gene matches: 5. The CDR3 consists of 15 residues.

This clonotype has only a few counts. The V gene is TRBV29-1, the J gene TRBJ2-2; D is undetermined. Germline V gives CDR1 SQVTM, CDR2 ANQGSEA. CDR3 length equals 14 residues. Between the trimmed V and J ends, which lost 3 bases and 2 bases, there was a span of 10 bases. CDR3 in DNA: TGCAGCGTTGACTCGGGCTACAACACCGGGGAGCTGTTTTTT. Protein: CSVDSGYNTGELFF.

There are many counts of this clonotype. CDR3 DNA: TGTGCCAGCGCATCCCCTTCTCCGGGACAGCTCTACGAGCAGTACTTC. Translating it yields CASASPSPGQLYEQYF. The chain combines TRBV6-5 with TRBJ2-7, with TRBD1 identical over 7 bases. Unmatched junction bases numbered 16, after V lost 8 bases and J lost 3 bases. The germline V gene has CDR1 MNHEY and CDR2 SVGAGI. This CDR3 spans 16 amino acids.

To note about this clonotype: A much larger clone sits a single nucleotide away, making a read error possible. This chain joins TRBV2 and TRBJ1-1; no reliable D call. The CDR3 has 15 amino acids. The germline CDR1 and CDR2 sequences are SNHLY and FYNNEI. This CDR3 is CASSESSTANTGAFF. In DNA, the CDR3 is TGTGCCAGCAGTGAAAGCTCCACAGCGAACACTGGAGCTTTCTTT.

In this sample, this clonotype turned up many times. The chain carries TRBV10-3 and TRBJ2-7; no clear D. Germline V gene sequence: CDR1 ENHRY, CDR2 SYGVKD. V was clipped by 3 bases and J by 3 bases, with 9 bases between them. There are 13 residues in the CDR3. CDR3 in DNA: TGTGCCATCAGTGAAGACGGATACTACGAGCAGTACTTC. It encodes CAISEDGYYEQYF.

This chain connects TRBV20-1 to TRBJ2-7; the D gene is possibly TRBD1 (5 bases). Germline-derived CDR1 and CDR2 are DFQATT and SNEGSKA (reference sequence). The CDR3 has 14 residues. V shed 6 bases and J shed 7 bases, with 22 bases lying between them. CDR3 amino acids: CSAKTGTASWEQYF. The CDR3, as DNA: TGCAGTGCCAAAACAGGTACGGCTTCGTGGGAGCAGTACTTC.

This clonotype was seen many times. V usage is TRBV27 and J usage is TRBJ2-7; possibly TRBD1 or TRBD2 for D (6 bases each). The CDR3 consists of 17 residues. The V gene lost 0 bases and the J gene lost 3 bases, with 18 bases spanning the gap. The germline CDR1 and CDR2 sequences are MNHEY and SMNVEV (reference sequence). In nucleotides, the CDR3 is TGTGCCAGCAGTTTATCCCACCCGCTCGGGGGCAGCTACGAGCAGTACTTC. This encodes CASSLSHPLGGSYEQYF.

This clonotype was recorded a few times. The chain carries TRBV7-6 and TRBJ1-1, with no clear D. The CDR3 is 13 amino acids. Trimming pared 0 bases from V and 4 bases from J, leaving 6 bases between. Germline V gene data show CDR1 as SGHVS and CDR2 as FNYEAQ. CDR3 loop: CASSLASLTEAFF. The CDR3 DNA reads TGTGCCAGCAGCTTAGCAAGCCTCACTGAAGCTTTCTTT.

This clonotype has just a few counts. The V call is TRBV7-6, the J call TRBJ2-7; the match to TRBD1 covers 9 bases. CDR3 size: 15 residues. Germline CDR1 reads SGHVS; CDR2 reads FNYEAQ. The trim removed 0 bases at V and 4 bases at J, leaving 4 bases unmatched. CDR3 residues: CASSLASGQGYEQYF. Written as DNA, the CDR3 is TGTGCCAGCAGCTTAGCGAGCGGACAGGGGTACGAGCAGTACTTC.

The V and J genes are TRBV19 and TRBJ2-7; TRBD1 matches at 10 bases. The trim removed 3 bases at V and 2 bases at J, leaving 4 bases unmatched. The CDR3 loop spans 15 amino acids. The germline CDR1 and CDR2 sequences are LNHDA and SQIVND (reference sequence). CDR3 coding DNA: TGTGCCAGTAGTATGGGGACAGGGGAAGCCTACGAGCAGTACTTC. This encodes CASSMGTGEAYEQYF.

This clonotype has ten or more counts. The V call is TRBV9, the J call TRBJ1-1; 11 positions match TRBD1. The CDR3 is 15 amino acids. J was trimmed by 6 bases and V by 0 bases; bases with no gene match: 4. CDR1 is SGDLS and CDR2 is YYNGEE in the germline V gene. CDR3 DNA: TGTGCCAGCAGCGTAGTGGACAGGGGGCCCGCTGAAGCTTTCTTT. It yields the protein CASSVVDRGPAEAFF.

This clonotype was detected only a few times. The V gene is TRBV18, the J gene TRBJ2-1; D may be TRBD1 (6 bases). Germline V CDR1 and CDR2: KGHSH, LQKENI. This CDR3 comprises 14 residues. V lost 0 bases and J lost 4, with 7 bases in between. The CDR3 is CASSPPDRYNEQFF. The CDR3 coding sequence is TGTGCCAGCTCACCACCGGACAGATACAATGAGCAGTTCTTC.

This clonotype has at least ten counts. The gene calls are TRBV7-8 and TRBJ1-5; TRBD1 agrees at 8 bases. The trim removed 5 bases at V and 1 base at J, leaving 13 bases unmatched. The CDR3 loop spans 18 amino acids. Germline CDR1 reads SGHVS; CDR2 reads FQNEAQ. The CDR3 is CASSQLIPGQASNQPQHF. The CDR3 bases are TGTGCCAGCAGCCAACTGATCCCGGGACAGGCGAGCAATCAGCCCCAGCATTTT.

This chain links TRBV7-2 with TRBJ2-5; D is perhaps TRBD1 or TRBD2 (5 bases each). CDR1 and CDR2 from the germline V gene are SGHTA and FQGNSA. The V gene lost 5 bases and the J gene lost 2 bases, with 12 bases spanning the gap. This CDR3 has 14 residues. CDR3 sequence: CASSLRDPQETQYF. The CDR3 DNA follows: TGTGCCAGCAGCCTCCGGGACCCTCAAGAGACCCAGTACTTC.

This clonotype was counted a few times. The CDR3 bases are TGCGCCAGCAGCTGGGGACAGCTGGCCACTAATGAAAAACTGTTTTTT. This sequence encodes CASSWGQLATNEKLFF. This chain joins TRBV5-1 and TRBJ1-4, with 7 bases matching TRBD1. CDR3 length: 16 amino acids. Unmatched junction bases numbered 7, after V lost 3 bases and J lost 2 bases. CDR1 SGHRS and CDR2 YFSETQ come from the germline V gene.

This rearrangement joins TRBV10-1 to TRBJ2-1; the D gene could be TRBD1 or TRBD2 (6 bases each). V gave up 2 bases and J gave up 5 bases, with 13 bases separating them. The CDR3 consists of 15 residues. CDR1 WNHNN and CDR2 SYGVQD come from the germline V gene (reference sequence). The CDR3 sequence is CASSEGVGGNNEQFF. The CDR3 DNA reads TGCGCCAGCAGTGAGGGGGTCGGGGGCAACAATGAGCAGTTCTTC.

This clonotype was picked up many times. This chain links TRBV20-1 with TRBJ1-5; 7 nucleotides line up with TRBD1. Germline V lookup: CDR1 DFQATT, CDR2 SNEGSKA (reference sequence). This CDR3 contains 15 residues. Unmatched junction bases numbered 10, after V lost 2 bases and J lost 6 bases. The CDR3 loop reads CSARSPGQVSQPQHF. CDR3 sequence (DNA): TGCAGTGCTAGATCTCCCGGACAGGTTTCTCAGCCCCAGCATTTT.

This clonotype was seen at least ten times. The rearrangement links TRBV29-1 to TRBJ1-4, with D possibly being TRBD1 (5 bases). The CDR3 has 14 amino acids. V lost 7 bases to trimming and J lost 8 bases, with 20 bases between them. Looked up from germline, CDR1 is SQVTM and CDR2 is ANQGSEA. The CDR3: CSAGSLGAGEKLFF. The CDR3 DNA is TGCAGCGCCGGTTCGCTAGGGGCAGGGGAAAAACTGTTTTTT.

This clonotype has more than one count but fewer than ten. The V call is TRBV14, the J call TRBJ2-4; tentatively, D is TRBD1 or TRBD2 (5 bases each). Germline CDR1 SGHDN, CDR2 FVKESK. The V and J ends lost 3 bases and 5 bases respectively, with 17 bases between them. The CDR3 loop spans 16 amino acids. The CDR3 nucleotides read TGTGCCAGCAGCCAGGAATACCGGGACCCTCAAAACATTCAGTACTTC. It encodes CASSQEYRDPQNIQYF.

The chain couples TRBV7-6 to TRBJ2-1, with TRBD2 matching 13 bases. V dropped 4 bases and J dropped 1; count of bases not matched to a gene: 4. The CDR3 contains 17 residues. The germline gives CDR1 SGHVS, CDR2 FNYEAQ. CDR3 coding DNA: TGTGCCAGCAGCTCCCGGACTAGCGGGAGTTCCTACAATGAGCAGTTCTTC. This gives the protein CASSSRTSGSSYNEQFF.

This chain joins TRBV28 and TRBJ2-5; D is possibly TRBD2 (5 bases). Germline assignment: CDR1 MDHEN and CDR2 SYDVKM. Trimming took 6 bases from V and 5 from J, leaving 16 bases between them. The length of the CDR3 is 14 residues. Here the CDR3 DNA reads TGTGCCAGCAGCCCTACTAGGCCCGGCGAGACCCAGTACTTC. Translating it yields CASSPTRPGETQYF.

This clonotype has only a few counts. V usage is TRBV7-9 and J usage is TRBJ2-7, with 13 bases that match TRBD2. Germline lookup yields CDR1 SEHNR and CDR2 FQNEAQ (reference sequence). The CDR3 spans 14 residues. V trimming: 5 bases; J trimming: 6 bases; junction bases outside the gene matches: 4. As DNA, the CDR3 is TGTGCCAGCAGCAGAGGACTAGCGGGAGTCGAGCAGTACTTC. Protein: CASSRGLAGVEQYF. Full variable domain (rest looked up from reference TRBV7-9 and TRBJ2-7): DTGVSQNPRHKITKRGQNVTFRCDPISEHNRLYWYRQTLGQGPEFLTYFQNEAQLEKSRLLSDRFSAERPKGSFSTLEIQRTEQGDSAMYLCASSRGLAGVEQYFGPGTRLTVT.